Listed below are T cell receptor beta chains from one sample, sequenced in a study of cytomegalovirus exposure and HLA in healthy donors. Here immunoSEQ multiplex PCR was the method, and the copy in TCRdb shows in-frame clones only, minus some. The sample lists some 160,000 clones, roughly 82% occurring once. The sequenced sample consisted of PBMCs. The source of these receptors is a woman aged 30 to 39 in good health and CMV-seronegative. Both conserved end residues are part of each CDR3. Fields, in order: J gene, V gene, clone size, D gene, CDR3 DNA, CDR3 protein. A D gene is named only where the DNA matches it firmly. Expanded clones get a size class; other rows say once, few or many, or leave the size out.

J: TRBJ2-7; V: TRBV15; size: .; D: TRBD1; DNA: TGTGCCACCAGCGGGGAGGACAGGGGGAACTACGAGCAGTACTTC; CDR3: CATSGEDRGNYEQYF
J: TRBJ2-7; V: TRBV10-3; size: .; D: .; DNA: TGTGCCATCAGTGAGTCGATGGCTCCGGGCAGGGGCATGTACGAGCAGTACTTC; CDR3: CAISESMAPGRGMYEQYF
J: TRBJ1-1; V: TRBV11-3; size: few; D: TRBD1; DNA: TGTGCCAGCAGCTTGGACAGGGCGAACACTGAAGCTTTCTTT; CDR3: CASSLDRANTEAFF
J: TRBJ2-1; V: TRBV19; size: .; D: TRBD2; DNA: TGTGCCAGTAGGACGACTAGCGATGCGGATGAGCAGTTCTTC; CDR3: CASRTTSDADEQFF
J: TRBJ2-3; V: TRBV5-6; size: .; D: .; DNA: TGTGCCAGCAGCTTGGTTCAGGGCCCCACAGATACGCAGTATTTT; CDR3: CASSLVQGPTDTQYF
J: TRBJ1-5; V: TRBV7-9; size: few; D: .; DNA: TGTGCCAGCTCCCCCCCCTCAGAACAGCCCCAGCATTTT; CDR3: CASSPPSEQPQHF
J: TRBJ2-7; V: TRBV7-9; size: .; D: .; DNA: TGTGCCAGCAGCCTGGGGACTTACACCTTGTACGAGCAGTACTTC; CDR3: CASSLGTYTLYEQYF
J: TRBJ2-7; V: TRBV5-4; size: .; D: TRBD1; DNA: TGTGCCAGCAGCAGGACAGGGTCCTACGAGCAGTACTTC; CDR3: CASSRTGSYEQYF
J: TRBJ1-4; V: TRBV7-9; size: .; D: .; DNA: TGTGCCAGCAGCCCGGCTTGGGGCAGTGGCGAAAAACTGTTTTTT; CDR3: CASSPAWGSGEKLFF
J: TRBJ2-5; V: TRBV7-8; size: .; D: TRBD1; DNA: TGTGCCAGCAGCCGCCGCACCCCGGGACAGGGGCGGGAGACCCAGTACTTC; CDR3: CASSRRTPGQGRETQYF
J: TRBJ2-1; V: TRBV19; size: few; D: .; DNA: TGTGCCAGTAGTATCCCCGGGAGCCCCAACAATGAGCAGTTCTTC; CDR3: CASSIPGSPNNEQFF
J: TRBJ2-1; V: TRBV9; size: .; D: TRBD2; DNA: TGTGCCAGCAGCCTCGGGACTAGTAGCGTCAATGAGCAGTTCTTC; CDR3: CASSLGTSSVNEQFF
J: TRBJ1-1; V: TRBV29-1; size: .; D: .; DNA: TGCAGCGTTAACGACCGGGGTGGACCTAACACTGAAGCTTTCTTT; CDR3: CSVNDRGGPNTEAFF
J: TRBJ1-6; V: TRBV19; size: once; D: .; DNA: TGTGCCAGTAGTCGCCCCAGGGGTAATTCACCCCTCCACTTT; CDR3: CASSRPRGNSPLHF
J: TRBJ1-1; V: TRBV12-5; size: .; D: TRBD1; DNA: TGTGCTAGTGGTTTGGTGGCAGGGGGCTTTGGTTCGGGCACTGAAGCTTTCTTT; CDR3: CASGLVAGGFGSGTEAFF
J: TRBJ1-1; V: TRBV7-8; size: .; D: .; DNA: TGTGCCAGCAGCTTGACAGCAATGAACACTGAAGCTTTCTTT; CDR3: CASSLTAMNTEAFF
J: TRBJ2-7; V: TRBV29-1; size: few; D: TRBD1; DNA: TGCAGCGTTGATAGGTTTGGACAGGGGGTAGACGAGCAGTACTTC; CDR3: CSVDRFGQGVDEQYF